A selection of T cell receptor beta chains follows, all from one sample in a study of human T cells and chemical hapten exposure. One entry per CDR3 protein results from TCRdb running MiXCR on the RACE reads. The sample lists roughly 260,000 distinct CDR3 sequences, approximately 8.4% occurring once. The source was whole blood, collected in connection with sensitization to the hapten diphenylcyclopropenone (DPC). Source of these receptors: a woman in her forties with alopecia areata. Some clones in this sample may be carry-over from other donors' samples. Both conserved end residues are trimmed from each CDR3. D genes are given only for firm matches.

V gene | D gene | CDR3 length | CDR3 protein
TRBV27 | . | 13 | ASTRLGGWDTEAF
TRBV30 | . | 11 | AWSQGSHYEQY
TRBV28 | . | 11 | ASSFGGGTEAF
TRBV18 | TRBD1 | 12 | ASSPWQGDTEAF
TRBV11-2 | TRBD2 | 15 | ASSLRTGGRPTGELF
TRBV29-1 | . | 10 | SVGDGASTQH
TRBV29-1 | TRBD1 | 11 | SVKDRGPDTQY
TRBV20-1 | . | 12 | SARDPRGGYEQY
TRBV18 | TRBD1 | 13 | ASSPGQGKAYEQY
TRBV20-1 | TRBD1 | 14 | SAARQGITSYNEQF
TRBV5-1 | . | 13 | ASSLMDSSYNEQF
TRBV5-6 | TRBD1 | 11 | ASSAGQVYGYT
TRBV12-3/TRBV12-4 | TRBD2 | 17 | ASSPSTDTLATSTDTQY
TRBV4-2 | . | 12 | ASSQAGASYGYT
TRBV10-3 | . | 10 | AISPQGSEQY
TRBV12-3/TRBV12-4 | TRBD2 | 14 | ASSLGRGASLSEQF
TRBV27 | . | 13 | ASSLEGFVYNEQF
TRBV20-1 | . | 12 | SARDPVRVTEAF
TRBV7-2 | . | 16 | ASSLLHLDSANTGELF
TRBV7-2 | . | 11 | ASSLEGGRPQH
TRBV11-1 | . | 12 | ASSLAGASDTQY
TRBV27 | . | 11 | ASSLVPQETQY
TRBV7-2 | . | 13 | ASSLRLGGTDTQY
TRBV29-1 | TRBD2 | 14 | SVKTGTSGPTDTQY
TRBV9 | TRBD2 | 14 | ASSVGGRGSYNEQF
TRBV5-1 | . | 12 | ASRGDSGANVLT
TRBV12-5 | TRBD2 | 13 | ASTGLAGVADTQY
TRBV29-1 | . | 11 | SVCRDGNTEAF
TRBV3-1 | . | 11 | ASSQGTQETQY
TRBV6-2/TRBV6-3 | TRBD2 | 12 | ASSPGLASNEQF